A selection of T cell receptor beta chains follows, all from one sample in a study. Measured with immunoSEQ multiplex PCR; TCRdb has only the in-frame clones, and not every one. This table holds some 70,000 clones, roughly 95% found once. Sample: PBMCs. These TCRs come from a man in his forties with rheumatoid arthritis. Each CDR3 is given with its conserved first and last residue. The order of the fields is V gene, CDR3 length, CDR3 protein.

V gene: TRBV30
CDR3 length: 12
CDR3 protein: CAWRQGYYEQYF

V gene: TRBV4-1
CDR3 length: 15
CDR3 protein: CASSLGPQGSYEQYF

V gene: TRBV11-3
CDR3 length: 13
CDR3 protein: CASSTRQGGTQYF

V gene: TRBV6-4
CDR3 length: 15
CDR3 protein: CASSEDPSGANVLTF

V gene: TRBV10-1
CDR3 length: 14
CDR3 protein: CASSAGGGGDTQYF

V gene: TRBV27
CDR3 length: 14
CDR3 protein: CASSLTPWREGYTF

V gene: TRBV11-2
CDR3 length: 16
CDR3 protein: CASSLGVAGTNEKLFF

V gene: TRBV7-6
CDR3 length: 15
CDR3 protein: CASSRELDRVNEQYF

V gene: TRBV7-9
CDR3 length: 13
CDR3 protein: CASSSTGVTEAFF

V gene: TRBV19
CDR3 length: 16
CDR3 protein: CASSIPTDGGQETQYF